These 4 T cell receptor beta chains came from one sample sequenced in a study of cytomegalovirus exposure and HLA in healthy donors. 13 Jbeta primers and 60 Vbeta primers were used for the PCR. Method: immunoSEQ multiplex PCR; TCRdb's copy keeps in-frame clones and lacks some. The sample lists tens of thousands of clones; 78% were seen once. Sequenced sample: PBMCs. These receptors were obtained from a man younger than 35 in good health and CMV-seropositive.

This clone occurred many times. The chain carries TRBV6-5 and TRBJ2-1, with 9 bases identical to TRBD2. This CDR3 spans 16 amino acids. V lost 0 bases and J lost 9; bases outside the gene matches: 9. Per the germline V gene, CDR1 is MNHEY and CDR2 is SVGAGI. The CDR3 region has the DNA TGTGCCAGCAGTTACTCGTCGGCTAGCGGGAAACCTGAGCAGTTCTTC. Translating gives CASSYSSASGKPEQFF.

The V gene is TRBV6-5, the J gene TRBJ1-5, with 11 bases that match TRBD1. V shed 4 bases, J shed 5 bases, and the junction held 4 bases outside the gene matches. The CDR3 sequence is 15 residues long. The germline CDR1 and CDR2 sequences are MNHEY and SVGAGI. Here the CDR3 DNA reads TGTGCCAGCAGTTCCGGGACAGGGGGGGATCAGCCCCAGCATTTT. Protein product: CASSSGTGGDQPQHF.

The V and J genes are TRBV28 and TRBJ2-2; the D gene is possibly TRBD2 (5 bases). Germline CDR1 MDHEN, CDR2 SYDVKM. Trimming shortened V by 8 bases and J by 2 bases, and 12 bases separated the two germline ends. The CDR3 length is 14 residues. The CDR3 loop is CASLGSLNTGELFF. The CDR3 nucleotides are TGTGCCAGCCTAGGGAGCCTTAACACCGGGGAGCTGTTTTTT. Complete variable domain (other parts from reference TRBV28 and TRBJ2-2): DVKVTQSSRYLVKRTGEKVFLECVQDMDHENMFWYRQDPGLGLRLIYFSYDVKMKEKGDIPEGYSVSREKKERFSLILESASTNQTSMYLCASLGSLNTGELFFGEGSRLTVL.

The J gene is TRBJ1-5, the V gene TRBV7-9; D is undetermined. This CDR3 has 14 amino acids. CDR1 SEHNR and CDR2 FQNEAQ come from the germline V gene (reference sequence). Trimming shortened V by 7 bases and J by 5 bases, and 15 bases separated the two germline ends. The CDR3 region has the DNA TGTGCCAGCACATCCCTTCGGGGTGATCAGCCCCAGCATTTT. Translated: CASTSLRGDQPQHF.